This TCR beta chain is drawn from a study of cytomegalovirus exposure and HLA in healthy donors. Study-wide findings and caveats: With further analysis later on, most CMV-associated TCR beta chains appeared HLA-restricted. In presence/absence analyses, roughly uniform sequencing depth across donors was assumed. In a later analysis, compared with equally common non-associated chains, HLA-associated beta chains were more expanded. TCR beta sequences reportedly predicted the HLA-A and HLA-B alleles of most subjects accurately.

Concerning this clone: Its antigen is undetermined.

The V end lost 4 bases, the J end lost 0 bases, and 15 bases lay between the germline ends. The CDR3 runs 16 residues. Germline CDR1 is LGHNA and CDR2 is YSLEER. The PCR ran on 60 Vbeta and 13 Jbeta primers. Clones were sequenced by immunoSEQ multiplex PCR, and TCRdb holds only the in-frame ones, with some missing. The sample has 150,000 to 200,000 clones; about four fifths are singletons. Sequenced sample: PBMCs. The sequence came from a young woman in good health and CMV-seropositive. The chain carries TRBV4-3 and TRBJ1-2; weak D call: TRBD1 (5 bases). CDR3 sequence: CASSPGTTRPNYGYTF. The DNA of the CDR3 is TGCGCCAGCAGCCCAGGGACTACCAGACCTAACTATGGCTACACCTTC.